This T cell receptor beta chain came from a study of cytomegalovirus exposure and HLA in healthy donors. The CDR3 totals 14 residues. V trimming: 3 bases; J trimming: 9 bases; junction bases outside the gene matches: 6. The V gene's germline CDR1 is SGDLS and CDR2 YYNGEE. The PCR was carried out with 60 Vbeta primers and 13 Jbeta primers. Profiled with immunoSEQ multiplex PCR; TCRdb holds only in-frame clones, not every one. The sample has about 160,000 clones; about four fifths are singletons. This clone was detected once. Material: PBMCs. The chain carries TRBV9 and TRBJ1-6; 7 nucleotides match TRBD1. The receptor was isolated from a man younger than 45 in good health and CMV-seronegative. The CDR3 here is CASSGQGRSSPLHF. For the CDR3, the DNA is TGTGCCAGCAGCGGACAGGGTAGATCTTCACCCCTCCACTTT.